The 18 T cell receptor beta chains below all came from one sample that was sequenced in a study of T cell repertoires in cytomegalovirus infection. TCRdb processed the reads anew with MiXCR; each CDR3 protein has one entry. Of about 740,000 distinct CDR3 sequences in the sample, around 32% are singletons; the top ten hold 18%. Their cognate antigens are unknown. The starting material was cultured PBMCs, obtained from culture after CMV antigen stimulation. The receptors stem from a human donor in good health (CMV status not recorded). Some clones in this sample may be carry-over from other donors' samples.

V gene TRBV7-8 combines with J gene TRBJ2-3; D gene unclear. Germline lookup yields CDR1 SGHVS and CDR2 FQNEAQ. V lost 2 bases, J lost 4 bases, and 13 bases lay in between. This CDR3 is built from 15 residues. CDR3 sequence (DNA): TGTGCCAGCAGCTTATTGTCTGTAGTCCCAGATACGCAGTATTTT. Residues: CASSLLSVVPDTQYF. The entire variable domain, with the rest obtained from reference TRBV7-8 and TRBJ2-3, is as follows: GAGVSQSPRYKVAKRGQDVALRCDPISGHVSLFWYQQALGQGPEFLTYFQNEAQLDKSGLPSDRFFAERPEGSVSTLKIQRTQQEDSAVYLCASSLLSVVPDTQYFGPGTRLTVL.

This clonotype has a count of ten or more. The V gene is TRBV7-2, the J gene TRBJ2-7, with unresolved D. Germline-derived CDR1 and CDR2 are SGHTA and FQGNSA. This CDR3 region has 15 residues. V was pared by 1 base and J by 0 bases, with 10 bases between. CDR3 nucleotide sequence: TGTGCCAGCAGCTTAGTAAGCGCAACCTCCTACGAGCAGTACTTC. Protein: CASSLVSATSYEQYF.

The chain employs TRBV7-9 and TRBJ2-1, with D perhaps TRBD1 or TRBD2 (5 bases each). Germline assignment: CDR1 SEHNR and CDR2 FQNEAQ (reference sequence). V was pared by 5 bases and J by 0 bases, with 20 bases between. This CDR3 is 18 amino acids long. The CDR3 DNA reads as TGTGCCAGCAGCCCTGGGGCGGGTCGACTTAGCTCCTACAATGAGCAGTTCTTC. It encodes CASSPGAGRLSSYNEQFF.

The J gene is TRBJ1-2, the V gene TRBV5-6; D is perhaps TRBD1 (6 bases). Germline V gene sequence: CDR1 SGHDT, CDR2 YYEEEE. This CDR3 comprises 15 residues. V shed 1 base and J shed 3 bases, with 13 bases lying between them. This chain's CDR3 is CASSLSTDSYYGYTF. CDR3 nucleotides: TGTGCCAGCAGCTTGTCTACGGACAGCTACTATGGCTACACCTTC.

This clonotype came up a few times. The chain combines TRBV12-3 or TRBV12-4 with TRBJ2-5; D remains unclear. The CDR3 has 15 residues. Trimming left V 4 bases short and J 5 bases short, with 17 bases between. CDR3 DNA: TGTGCCAGCAGTTCATGGACCGAGAGTCGTGAGACCCAGTACTTC. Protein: CASSSWTESRETQYF.

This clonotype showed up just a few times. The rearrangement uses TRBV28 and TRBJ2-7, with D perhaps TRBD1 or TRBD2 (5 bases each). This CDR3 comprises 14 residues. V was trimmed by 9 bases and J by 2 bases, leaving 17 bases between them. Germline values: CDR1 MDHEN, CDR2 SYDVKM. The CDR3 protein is CASGALEKTYEQYF. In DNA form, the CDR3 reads TGTGCCAGTGGGGCACTAGAAAAAACCTACGAGCAGTACTTC.

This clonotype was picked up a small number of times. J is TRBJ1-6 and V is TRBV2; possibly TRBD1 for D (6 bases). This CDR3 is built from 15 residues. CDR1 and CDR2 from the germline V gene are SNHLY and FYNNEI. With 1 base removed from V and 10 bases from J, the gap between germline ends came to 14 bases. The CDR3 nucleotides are TGTGCCAGCAGTGAAGGCAGGGGCCAACACTCACCCCTCCACTTT. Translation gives CASSEGRGQHSPLHF.

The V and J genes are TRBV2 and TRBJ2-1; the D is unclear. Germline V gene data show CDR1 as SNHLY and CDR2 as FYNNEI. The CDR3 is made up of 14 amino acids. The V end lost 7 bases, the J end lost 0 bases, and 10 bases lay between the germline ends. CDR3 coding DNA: TGTGCCAGCAACCGTGGGTACTCCTACAATGAGCAGTTCTTC. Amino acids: CASNRGYSYNEQFF.

In nucleotides, the CDR3 is TGTGCCAGCAGCGATAGAGGACTAGCGTATGAGCAGTTCTTC. Translated: CASSDRGLAYEQFF. The chain uses TRBV11-2 and TRBJ2-1; 9 bases align to TRBD2. V lost 5 bases to trimming and J lost 8 bases; unmatched junction nucleotides: 7. The CDR3 has 14 amino acids. Germline loops: CDR1 SGHAT, CDR2 FQNNGV. The whole variable domain, remainder taken from reference TRBV11-2 and TRBJ2-1, is EAGVAQSPRYKIIEKRQSVAFWCNPISGHATLYWYQQILGQGPKLLIQFQNNGVVDDSQLPKDRFSAERLKGVDSTLKIQPAKLEDSAVYLCASSDRGLAYEQFFGPGTRLTVL.

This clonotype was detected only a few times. The CDR3 nucleotides read TGTGCCAGCAGCCCGCCCGGACAGGACCTTTGGGGCTACACCTTC. Encoded protein: CASSPPGQDLWGYTF. The chain carries TRBV7-4 and TRBJ1-2; TRBD1 matches 7 bases. V lost 5 bases and J lost 8; bases outside the gene matches: 14. The germline V gene has CDR1 SGHVT and CDR2 SQSDAQ. The CDR3 contains 15 residues.

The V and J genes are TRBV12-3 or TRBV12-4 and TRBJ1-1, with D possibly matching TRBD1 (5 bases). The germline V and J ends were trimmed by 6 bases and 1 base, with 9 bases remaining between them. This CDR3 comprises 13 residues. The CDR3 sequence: CASRTTGNTEAFF. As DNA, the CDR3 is TGTGCCAGCAGGACCACAGGGAACACTGAAGCTTTCTTT.

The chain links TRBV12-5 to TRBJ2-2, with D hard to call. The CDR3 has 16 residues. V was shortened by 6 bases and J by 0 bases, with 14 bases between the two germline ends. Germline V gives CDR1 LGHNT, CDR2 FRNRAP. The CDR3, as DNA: TGTGCTAGTGGCCCCCCCTGGCTGGCGAACACCGGGGAGCTGTTTTTT. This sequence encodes CASGPPWLANTGELFF.

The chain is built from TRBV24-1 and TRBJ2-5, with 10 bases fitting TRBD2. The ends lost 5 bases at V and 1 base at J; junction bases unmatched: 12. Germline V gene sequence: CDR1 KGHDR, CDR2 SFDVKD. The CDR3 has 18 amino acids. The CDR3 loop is CATSGGHLAGDFQETQYF. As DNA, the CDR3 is TGTGCCACCAGTGGAGGACACCTAGCGGGGGACTTCCAAGAGACCCAGTACTTC.

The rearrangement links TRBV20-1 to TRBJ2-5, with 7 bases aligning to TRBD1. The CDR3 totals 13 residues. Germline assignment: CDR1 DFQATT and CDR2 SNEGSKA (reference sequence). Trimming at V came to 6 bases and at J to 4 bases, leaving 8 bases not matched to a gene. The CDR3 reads CSAPEGARETQYF. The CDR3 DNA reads TGCAGTGCACCCGAGGGGGCGAGAGAGACCCAGTACTTC.

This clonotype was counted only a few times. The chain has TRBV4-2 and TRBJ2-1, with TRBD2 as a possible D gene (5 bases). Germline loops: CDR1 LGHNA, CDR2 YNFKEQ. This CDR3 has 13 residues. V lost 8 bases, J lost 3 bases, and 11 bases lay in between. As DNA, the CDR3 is TGTGCCAGCGGCCGGGGATACTACAATGAGCAGTTCTTC. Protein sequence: CASGRGYYNEQFF.

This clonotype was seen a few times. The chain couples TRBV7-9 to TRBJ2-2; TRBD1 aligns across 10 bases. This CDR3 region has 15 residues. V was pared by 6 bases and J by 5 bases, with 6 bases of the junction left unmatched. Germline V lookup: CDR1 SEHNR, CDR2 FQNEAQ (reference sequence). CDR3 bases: TGTGCCAGCAGATCCCTGGGACAGGGGACCGGGGAGCTGTTTTTT. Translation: CASRSLGQGTGELFF.

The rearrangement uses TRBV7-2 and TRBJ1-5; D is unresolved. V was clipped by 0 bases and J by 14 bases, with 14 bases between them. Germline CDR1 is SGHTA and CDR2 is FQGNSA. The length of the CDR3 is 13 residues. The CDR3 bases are TGTGCCAGCAGCTTAGCCGAGGGAGGCCTCAAGCATTTT. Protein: CASSLAEGGLKHF.

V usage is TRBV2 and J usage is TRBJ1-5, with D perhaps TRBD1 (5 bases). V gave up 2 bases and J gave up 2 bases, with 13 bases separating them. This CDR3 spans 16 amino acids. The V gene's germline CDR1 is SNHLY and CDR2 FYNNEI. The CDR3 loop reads CASSEYRGGGNQPQHF. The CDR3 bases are TGTGCCAGCAGTGAATATCGGGGCGGGGGCAATCAGCCCCAGCATTTT.